This T cell receptor beta chain emerged from a study of cytomegalovirus exposure and HLA in healthy donors. As concerns this clone: Its antigen is not known.

These donors were members of the 120-subject validation cohort, a group separate from the roughly 670-subject first cohort. Germline CDR1 reads GTSNPN; CDR2 reads SVGIG (reference sequence). This CDR3 has 13 amino acids. V was trimmed by 1 base and J by 0 bases, leaving 4 bases between them. TCRdb's copy holds only in-frame clones and misses some; the assay was immunoSEQ multiplex PCR. The data contain around 130,000 clones, around 85% of them singletons. Study results and caveats: Accounts indicate the classifier identified cytomegalovirus status with strong specificity and sensitivity. Researchers counted about 150 TCR beta chains as cytomegalovirus-associated.

The V call is TRBV30, the J call TRBJ1-5; D gene unclear. The sequenced sample consisted of PBMCs. The sequence derives from a woman in her twenties or thirties in good health and CMV-seronegative. CDR3 nucleotide sequence: TGTGCCTGGAGTGACAATAGCAATCAGCCCCAGCATTTT. Amino acids: CAWSDNSNQPQHF.